The clone carrying this T cell receptor (beta chain) was seen a single time. The CDR3 runs 16 residues. V lost 0 bases to trimming and J lost 0 bases, with 9 bases between them. Germline V gives CDR1 SGHDT, CDR2 YYEEEE. This record comes from a study of blood T cell repertoires in COVID-19. The method was immunoSEQ multiplex PCR; TCRdb's version includes in-frame clones alone and lacks a portion of them. Of about 59,000 clones in the sample, 81% were seen once. Input material: peripheral blood. The receptor comes from a woman of 80 years or more with active or convalescent COVID-19. V usage is TRBV5-6 and J usage is TRBJ2-2; the D is unclear. The CDR3 sequence: CASSLGGWTNTGELFF. The CDR3, as DNA: TGTGCCAGCAGCTTGGGCGGTTGGACGAACACCGGGGAGCTGTTTTTT.